Following are 19 T cell receptor beta chains from one sample sequenced in a study of OX40 agonist ivuxolimab in advanced cancers. The library was produced with the immunoSEQ multiplex PCR assay. TCRdb took this table from immuneACCESS and kept in-frame rearrangements with V and J called. Such tables lack part of the clones; where checked against another copy, unresolved V genes explain under half of the gap, and the rest is unexplained. The sample includes around 75,000 clones, with approximately 89% observed a single time. The ten largest account for less than 3% of the sample. The source material was CD4+ or CD8+ T cells sorted from blood, sampled in a trial of the OX40 agonist ivuxolimab. Receptor source: an adult with an advanced solid tumor such as melanoma, head and neck, liver or kidney cancer.

V is TRBV20-1 and J is TRBJ1-1, with D hard to call. CDR3 length equals 10 residues. Germline-derived CDR1 and CDR2 are DFQATT and SNEGSKA (reference sequence). CDR3 sequence (DNA): TGCAGCGTTCGGAACACTGAAGCTTTCTTT. It is translated as CSVRNTEAFF.

The table lists this clone with a count of one. This chain links TRBV7-8 with TRBJ1-5; a weak D match, TRBD1 (6 bases). Germline CDR1 reads SGHVS; CDR2 reads FQNEAQ. V was trimmed by 2 bases and J by 0 bases, leaving 8 bases between them. This CDR3 has 15 amino acids. The CDR3 coding sequence is TGTGCCAGCAGCTTAAGGGGGAATAGCAATCAGCCCCAGCATTTT. Amino acid sequence: CASSLRGNSNQPQHF.

The V and J genes are TRBV5-4 and TRBJ1-2; 8 bases align to TRBD1. The CDR3 extends over 16 amino acids. CDR1 SGHNT and CDR2 YYREEE come from the germline V gene (reference sequence). With V trimmed by 5 bases and J by 9 bases, 18 bases remained unmatched. CDR3: CASRIQGGGMGMSYTF. CDR3 DNA sequence: TGTGCCAGCAGGATACAGGGGGGAGGGATGGGGATGAGCTACACCTTC.

The chain joins TRBV5-1 to TRBJ2-3; D call uncertain. Trimming shortened V by 2 bases and J by 4 bases, and 8 bases separated the two germline ends. This CDR3 is built from 13 residues. Germline lookup yields CDR1 SGHRS and CDR2 YFSETQ. CDR3 bases: TGCGCCAGCAGCTTCCCAAACCCAGATACGCAGTATTTT. Its protein is CASSFPNPDTQYF.

V usage is TRBV6-5 and J usage is TRBJ1-1; no definite D call. CDR1 is MNHEY, CDR2 SVGAGI, per germline. CDR3 length equals 15 residues. Trimming left V 6 bases short and J 1 base short, with 15 bases between. The CDR3 coding sequence is TGTGCCAGCAGCCGGGGTGGGGTCGGGAACACTGAAGCTTTCTTT. Protein product: CASSRGGVGNTEAFF.

The CDR3 coding sequence is TGCGCCAGCAGCTTGGCTGACACTATCTATGGCTACACCTTC. It translates to CASSLADTIYGYTF. J is TRBJ1-2 and V is TRBV5-1, with D unresolved. In germline, CDR1 is SGHRS, CDR2 YFSETQ. V was trimmed by 0 bases and J by 4 bases, leaving 10 bases between them. The CDR3 loop spans 14 amino acids.

V gene TRBV28 combines with J gene TRBJ1-3, with a weak D call TRBD1 (6 bases). In germline, CDR1 is MDHEN, CDR2 SYDVKM. This CDR3 comprises 15 residues. V was shortened by 10 bases and J by 3 bases, with 19 bases between the two germline ends. DNA for the CDR3: TGTGCCACAACTACTGGGGGGGCTCTTGGAAACACCATATATTTT. Its translation: CATTTGGALGNTIYF.

The V call is TRBV19, the J call TRBJ1-5; no clear D gene. The V end lost 0 bases, the J end lost 3 bases, and 9 bases lay between the germline ends. The CDR3 is 15 residues long. Germline V gives CDR1 LNHDA, CDR2 SQIVND (reference sequence). As DNA, the CDR3 is TGTGCCAGTAGTATAGAACTGACCTTCAATCAGCCCCAGCATTTT. It codes for CASSIELTFNQPQHF. Supplemented by reference TRBV19 and TRBJ1-5, the full variable domain reads DGGITQSPKYLFRKEGQNVTLSCEQNLNHDAMYWYRQDPGQGLRLIYYSQIVNDFQKGDIAEGYSVSREKKESFPLTVTSAQKNPTAFYLCASSIELTFNQPQHFGDGTRLSIL.

This clone came up once. The V and J genes are TRBV7-9 and TRBJ1-6, with 7 bases matching TRBD1. CDR1 SEHNR and CDR2 FQNEAQ come from the germline V gene (reference sequence). This CDR3 is 14 amino acids long. Trimming took 5 bases from V and 14 from J; bases not matched to a gene: 12. The CDR3 sequence is CASSPGQAEWALHF. The CDR3 DNA is TGTGCCAGCAGCCCAGGACAGGCCGAATGGGCCCTCCACTTT.

Remarks on this clone: Other nucleotide sequences in the sample specify the same CDR3. This rearrangement joins TRBV28 to TRBJ1-1; D is possibly TRBD1 (5 bases). The V end lost 6 bases, the J end lost 5 bases, and 10 bases lay between the germline ends. This CDR3 spans 12 amino acids. CDR1 and CDR2 (germline): MDHEN, SYDVKM. The CDR3: CASSSRGTEAFF. DNA for the CDR3: TGTGCCAGCAGCTCACGGGGGACTGAAGCTTTCTTT.

About this clone: An end of the junction differs from the germline gene, which may be a read error. This chain uses TRBV5-1 with TRBJ1-1, with D uncertain. The length of the CDR3 is 13 residues. Per the germline V gene, CDR1 is SGHRS and CDR2 is YFSETQ. The CDR3 DNA is TGTGCCAGCAGCTTCGGGAGGGACACTGAAGCTTTCTTT. Amino acid sequence: CASSFGRDTEAFF. The complete variable domain, with remaining parts taken from reference TRBV5-1 and TRBJ1-1, reads KAGVTQTPRYLIKTRGQQVTLSCSPISGHRSVSWYQQTPGQGLQFLFEYFSETQRNKGNFPGRFSGRQFSNSRSEMNVSTLELGDSALYLCASSFGRDTEAFFGQGTRLTVV.

The CDR3 DNA follows: TGTGCCAGCACTAAAGAACTGAACACTGAAGCTTTCTTT. Translated, it gives CASTKELNTEAFF. This sequence joins TRBV2 and TRBJ1-1; no definite D call. The germline V gene has CDR1 SNHLY and CDR2 FYNNEI. Trimming left V 7 bases short and J 0 bases short, with 9 bases between. The CDR3 contains 13 residues. The variable domain in full, completed from reference TRBV2 and TRBJ1-1, reads EPEVTQTPSHQVTQMGQEVILRCVPISNHLYFYWYRQILGQKVEFLVSFYNNEISEKSEIFDDQFSVERPDGSNFTLKIRSTKLEDSAMYFCASTKELNTEAFFGQGTRLTVV.

The chain carries TRBV7-2 and TRBJ2-7; 9 bases map to TRBD1. The CDR3 has 15 amino acids. J gave up 9 bases and V 3 bases, and 12 bases lay outside the gene matches. Germline V gene lookup returns CDR1 SGHTA and CDR2 FQGNSA. The CDR3 reads CASSFPGQGTKGQYF. As DNA, the CDR3 is TGTGCCAGCAGCTTCCCGGGACAGGGAACGAAAGGGCAGTACTTC.

This clone was found a few times. CDR3 protein: CASSLSNGNTIYF. The CDR3 DNA reads as TGCGCCAGCAGCTTGTCGAACGGAAACACCATATATTTT. The V and J genes are TRBV5-1 and TRBJ1-3; D is uncertain. Germline CDR1 reads SGHRS; CDR2 reads YFSETQ. Trimming left V 1 base short and J 4 bases short, with 6 bases between. There are 13 residues in the CDR3.

This chain uses TRBV5-1 with TRBJ1-5, with TRBD1 identical over 8 bases. V was pared by 4 bases and J by 8 bases, with 8 bases of the junction left unmatched. Germline V gives CDR1 SGHRS, CDR2 YFSETQ. The CDR3 length is 14 residues. The CDR3 DNA sequence: TGCGCCAGCAGCCCAGGACAGGGTGAGAAGCCCCAGCATTTT. It yields the protein CASSPGQGEKPQHF.

This chain uses TRBV4-2 with TRBJ1-1, with D unclear. Trimming took off 3 bases at V and 6 bases at J, with 11 bases between the two ends. Germline CDR1 LGHNA, CDR2 YNFKEQ. CDR3 size: 13 residues. The CDR3 loop is CASSQGSDPEAFF. In nucleotides, the CDR3 is TGTGCCAGCAGCCAGGGGTCGGACCCTGAAGCTTTCTTT.

The chain has TRBV5-6 and TRBJ1-1; maybe TRBD1 (5 bases). Germline V gives CDR1 SGHDT, CDR2 YYEEEE. CDR3 size: 12 residues. V lost 2 bases and J 8 bases, leaving 10 bases between the germline ends. CDR3 sequence (DNA): TGTGCCAGCAGCTTCCGACAGAGCGAAGCTTTCTTT. Translated, it gives CASSFRQSEAFF.

This clone was detected a few times. The rearrangement links TRBV5-5 to TRBJ2-7; D gene uncertain. The CDR3 is 11 amino acids. V was cut by 4 bases and J by 7 bases, with 9 bases left in between. Germline V CDR1 and CDR2: SGHKS, YYEKEE (reference sequence). The CDR3 DNA reads as TGTGCCAGCAGCCCCTCCCGGGAGCAGTACTTC. It codes for CASSPSREQYF.

The chain combines TRBV18 with TRBJ2-4, with TRBD1 matching 9 bases. V shed 2 bases, J shed 7 bases, and the junction held 3 bases outside the gene matches. CDR3 length equals 14 residues. Germline V gene sequence: CDR1 KGHSH, CDR2 LQKENI. CDR3 nucleotides: TGTGCCAGCTCACCAGGGACAGGGAAGAACATTCAGTACTTC. Translating gives CASSPGTGKNIQYF.